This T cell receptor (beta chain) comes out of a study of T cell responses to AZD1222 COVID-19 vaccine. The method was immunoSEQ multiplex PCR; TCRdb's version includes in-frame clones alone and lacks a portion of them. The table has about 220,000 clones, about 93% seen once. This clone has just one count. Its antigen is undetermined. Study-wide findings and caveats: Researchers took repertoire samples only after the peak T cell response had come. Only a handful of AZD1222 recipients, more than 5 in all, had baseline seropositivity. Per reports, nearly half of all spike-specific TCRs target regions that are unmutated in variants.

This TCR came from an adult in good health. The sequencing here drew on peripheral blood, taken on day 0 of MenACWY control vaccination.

The CDR3 nucleotides are TGTGCCAGCAGGACCAAAAGACAGGGGGCCTATGGCTACACCTTC. This encodes CASRTKRQGAYGYTF. The rearrangement links TRBV6-5 to TRBJ1-2, with 10 nucleotides matching TRBD1. The CDR3 spans 15 residues. V was clipped by 6 bases and J by 4 bases; unmatched bases: 8. The germline V gene has CDR1 MNHEY and CDR2 SVGAGI.